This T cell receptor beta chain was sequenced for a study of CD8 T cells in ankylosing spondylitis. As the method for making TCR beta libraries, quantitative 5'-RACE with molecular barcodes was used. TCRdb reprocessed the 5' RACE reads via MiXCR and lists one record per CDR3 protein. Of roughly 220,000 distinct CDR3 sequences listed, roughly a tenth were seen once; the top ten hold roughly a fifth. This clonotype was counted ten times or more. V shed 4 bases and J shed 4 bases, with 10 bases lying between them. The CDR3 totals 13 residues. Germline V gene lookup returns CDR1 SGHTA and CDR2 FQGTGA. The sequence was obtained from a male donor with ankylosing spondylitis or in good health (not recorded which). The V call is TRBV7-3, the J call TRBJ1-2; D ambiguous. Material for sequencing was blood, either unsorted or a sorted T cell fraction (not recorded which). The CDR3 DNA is TGTGCCAGCAGCTCCGACGGAACCTATGGCTACACCTTC. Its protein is CASSSDGTYGYTF. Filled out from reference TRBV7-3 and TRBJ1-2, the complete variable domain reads GAGVSQTPSNKVTEKGKYVELRCDPISGHTALYWYRQSLGQGPEFLIYFQGTGAADDSGLPNDRFFAVRPEGSVSTLKIQRTERGDSAVYLCASSSDGTYGYTFGSGTRLTVV.